These T cell receptor beta chains were read from a single sample in a study of cytomegalovirus exposure and HLA in healthy donors. Sequencing was performed with immunoSEQ multiplex PCR; in TCRdb, only in-frame clones are kept and a portion is missing. The data include roughly 100,000 clones; the top ten clones carry 15% to 17%. The sequencing input was PBMCs. The receptors come from a man aged 50 or older in good health and CMV-seropositive. Both conserved end residues are part of each CDR3. A D gene is named only where the DNA matches it firmly. Size is omitted from some rows. Given values are once, few, many or a class for expanded clones.

V	J	size	D	CDR3	DNA
TRBV5-4	TRBJ2-5	.	TRBD1	CASSFRTGRYQETQYF	TGTGCCAGCAGCTTCCGGACAGGGAGGTACCAAGAGACCCAGTACTTC
TRBV5-1	TRBJ2-2	.	TRBD1	CASSSRQGMGNTGELFF	TGCGCCAGCAGCTCTAGACAGGGGATGGGGAACACCGGGGAGCTGTTTTTT
TRBV5-1	TRBJ2-3	.	.	CASSLAGDTQYF	TGCGCCAGCAGCTTGGCCGGAGATACGCAGTATTTT
TRBV6-5	TRBJ1-2	.	.	CASSYAGDGYTF	TGTGCCAGCAGCTACGCAGGGGACGGCTACACCTTC
TRBV9	TRBJ2-5	.	TRBD2	CASSAQQGGSQYF	TGTGCCAGCAGCGCCCAGCAGGGAGGGTCCCAGTACTTC
TRBV15	TRBJ2-1	.	TRBD2	CATSRDKLAGYNEQFF	TGTGCCACCAGCAGAGATAAGCTAGCGGGCTACAATGAGCAGTTCTTC
TRBV6-1	TRBJ1-2	.	.	CASSEGPYGYTF	TGTGCCAGCAGTGAAGGTCCATATGGCTACACCTTC
TRBV4-1	TRBJ2-7	.	TRBD2	CASSPTLAGNYEQYF	TGCGCCAGCAGCCCAACCCTAGCGGGAAACTACGAGCAGTACTTC
TRBV19	TRBJ1-1	.	TRBD1	CASRGDRELGAEAFF	TGTGCCAGCCGCGGTGACAGGGAATTAGGCGCTGAAGCTTTCTTT
TRBV5-1	TRBJ2-1	.	.	CASSLVFSTKNNEQFF	TGCGCCAGCAGCTTGGTTTTTAGCACAAAAAACAATGAGCAGTTCTTC
TRBV30	TRBJ1-3	.	.	CAWSPHGGPGNTIYF	TGTGCCTGGAGTCCCCACGGGGGGCCTGGAAACACCATATATTTT
TRBV19	TRBJ2-7	.	.	CASSLLGQRSSYEQYF	TGTGCCAGTAGTTTGCTTGGACAGAGGAGCTCCTACGAGCAGTACTTC
TRBV28	TRBJ2-1	.	TRBD2	CASSLRGRATNEQFF	TGTGCCAGCAGTTTACGCGGGAGGGCCACTAATGAGCAGTTCTTC
TRBV29-1	TRBJ2-1	.	TRBD2	CSLRTSGSYNEQFF	TGCAGCTTACGGACTAGCGGCTCCTACAATGAGCAGTTCTTC
TRBV4-3	TRBJ2-1	.	.	CASSLSPSSYNEQFF	TGCGCCAGCAGCCTTTCACCGAGCTCCTACAATGAGCAGTTCTTC
TRBV23-1	TRBJ1-2	.	.	CASSSPGRGNLYGYTF	TGCGCCAGCTCCTCACCTGGTAGGGGGAATCTCTATGGCTACACCTTC
TRBV10-2	TRBJ2-1	.	TRBD2	CASRWAGDNEQFF	TGCGCCAGCAGGTGGGCGGGGGACAATGAGCAGTTCTTC
TRBV4-2	TRBJ1-2	.	.	CASSQGGKDYNYGYTF	TGTGCCAGCAGCCAAGGTGGAAAGGACTATAACTATGGCTACACCTTC
TRBV4-3	TRBJ2-7	.	.	CASSQDRAGYEQYF	TGCGCCAGCAGCCAAGATAGGGCGGGGTACGAGCAGTACTTC
TRBV20-1	TRBJ2-5	.	TRBD2	CSAPWGGTQYF	TGCAGTGCTCCCTGGGGGGGGACCCAGTACTTC
TRBV30	TRBJ2-3	.	.	CAWSVLSGDTQYF	TGTGCCTGGAGTGTACTTTCCGGGGATACGCAGTATTTT
TRBV7-8	TRBJ2-1	.	.	CASSLGKGQQFF	TGTGCCAGCAGCTTAGGGAAGGGGCAGCAGTTCTTC
TRBV10-2	TRBJ2-1	.	.	CASSEGQYNEQFF	TGCGCCAGCAGTGAAGGACAGTACAATGAGCAGTTCTTC
TRBV5-4	TRBJ2-1	.	TRBD1	CASSRGQGEDNEQFF	TGTGCCAGCAGCAGGGGACAGGGGGAGGACAATGAGCAGTTCTTC
TRBV29-1	TRBJ2-3	.	TRBD1	CSVDSGTGVTDTQYF	TGCAGCGTTGATTCCGGGACAGGGGTCACAGATACGCAGTATTTT
TRBV4-3	TRBJ1-5	.	.	CASSQEAGNNHPQHF	TGCGCCAGCAGCCAAGAGGCAGGTAACAATCATCCCCAGCATTTT
TRBV5-1	TRBJ2-2	.	.	CASSSDSANTGELFF	TGCGCCAGCAGTTCGGACAGCGCGAACACCGGGGAGCTGTTTTTT
TRBV7-2	TRBJ2-3	.	TRBD1	CASSLQGAQDTQYF	TGTGCCAGCAGCTTACAGGGGGCACAAGATACGCAGTATTTT
TRBV11-2	TRBJ1-1	.	TRBD1	CASSSRLQGEAFF	TGTGCCAGCAGCTCGCGATTACAGGGGGAAGCTTTCTTT
TRBV2	TRBJ1-2	.	.	CASSGEAIGGYTF	TGTGCCAGCAGTGGGGAGGCTATCGGTGGCTACACCTTC
TRBV29-1	TRBJ2-1	.	TRBD2	CSAAPAGEGEQFF	TGCAGCGCTGCCCCAGCGGGAGAAGGTGAGCAGTTCTTC
TRBV6-5	TRBJ2-7	.	.	CASSNSLEQYF	TGTGCCAGCAGTAACTCCCTAGAGCAGTACTTC
TRBV5-4	TRBJ1-4	.	.	CASSFRRASNEKLFF	TGTGCCAGCAGCTTCCGCAGGGCCTCAAATGAAAAACTGTTTTTT
TRBV7-8	TRBJ1-2	.	TRBD1	CASSLRGRGHLVEDGYTF	TGTGCCAGCAGCTTAAGGGGCAGGGGGCATTTAGTAGAAGATGGCTACACCTTC
TRBV29-1	TRBJ1-2	.	TRBD1	CSVEFGTGIPNYGYTF	TGCAGCGTTGAGTTTGGGACAGGGATCCCCAACTATGGCTACACCTTC
TRBV6-1	TRBJ2-5	.	.	CASSESTQETQYF	TGTGCCAGCAGTGAAAGCACCCAAGAGACCCAGTACTTC
TRBV10-3	TRBJ2-1	medium-sized	TRBD1	CAISAMTGRGDEQFF	TGTGCCATCAGTGCTATGACAGGGAGAGGTGATGAGCAGTTCTTC
TRBV5-1	TRBJ2-3	.	.	CASSLGGVTDTQYF	TGCGCCAGCAGCTTGGGAGGTGTGACAGATACGCAGTATTTT
TRBV4-1	TRBJ2-2	.	.	CASSQVGRDTGELFF	TGCGCCAGCAGCCAAGTTGGCAGGGACACCGGGGAGCTGTTTTTT
TRBV30	TRBJ1-3	.	TRBD1	CAWSVQGVGYTIYF	TGTGCCTGGAGTGTACAGGGGGTGGGGTACACCATATATTTT
TRBV11-3	TRBJ2-2	.	.	CASSMTGNTGELFF	TGTGCCAGCAGCATGACAGGGAACACCGGGGAGCTGTTTTTT
TRBV9	TRBJ2-3	.	.	CASSVVATDTQYF	TGTGCCAGCAGCGTGGTAGCGACAGATACGCAGTATTTT
TRBV19	TRBJ1-5	.	TRBD1	CASGTVNSNQPQHF	TGTGCCAGCGGGACAGTAAATAGCAATCAGCCCCAGCATTTT
TRBV11-2	TRBJ1-5	.	.	CASSLVTRVGQPQHF	TGTGCCAGCAGCTTAGTTACGAGGGTTGGTCAGCCCCAGCATTTT
TRBV9	TRBJ1-1	.	.	CASSVAPQLNTEAFF	TGTGCCAGCAGCGTTGCCCCACAACTGAACACTGAAGCTTTCTTT
TRBV2	TRBJ1-3	.	.	CAGGGHSSGNTIYF	TGTGCCGGGGGGGGTCATAGCTCTGGAAACACCATATATTTT
TRBV29-1	TRBJ1-1	.	TRBD1	CSVGQRTGDTEAFF	TGCAGCGTTGGACAAAGGACAGGGGACACTGAAGCTTTCTTT
TRBV9	TRBJ1-1	.	.	CASRNRDTEAFF	TGTGCCAGCAGGAACAGGGACACTGAAGCTTTCTTT
TRBV6-1	TRBJ2-6	.	.	CASSGRVTGANVLTF	TGTGCCAGCAGTGGGAGGGTGACCGGGGCCAACGTCCTGACTTTC
TRBV4-1	TRBJ1-5	.	TRBD1	CASSQGGTASNQPQHF	TGCGCCAGCAGCCAAGGAGGGACAGCCAGCAATCAGCCCCAGCATTTT
TRBV7-7	TRBJ2-7	.	TRBD2	CASSLGVGLAREQYF	TGTGCTAGCAGCTTAGGGGTCGGACTAGCGCGAGAGCAGTACTTC
TRBV6-5	TRBJ1-1	.	.	CASSYGRGGTEAFF	TGTGCCAGCAGTTACGGCCGAGGGGGCACTGAAGCTTTCTTT
TRBV2	TRBJ1-1	.	.	CASSPGWDTEAFF	TGTGCCAGCAGCCCGGGATGGGACACTGAAGCTTTCTTT
TRBV11-2	TRBJ2-1	.	TRBD2	CASSLGRGGGEQFF	TGTGCCAGCAGCTTAGGACGGGGGGGTGGGGAGCAGTTCTTC
TRBV4-3	TRBJ2-7	.	.	CASSQERGLFYEQYF	TGCGCCAGCAGCCAAGAAAGGGGACTTTTCTACGAGCAGTACTTC
TRBV7-9	TRBJ1-3	.	.	CASSYRTVGNTIYF	TGTGCCAGCAGCTACCGGACAGTTGGAAACACCATATATTTT
TRBV7-7	TRBJ2-5	.	.	CASSLFGGGGETQYF	TGTGCTAGCAGCTTATTTGGGGGAGGTGGTGAGACCCAGTACTTC
TRBV7-2	TRBJ2-5	.	TRBD2	CASSIAGVETQYF	TGTGCCAGCAGCATAGCGGGAGTTGAGACCCAGTACTTC